This T cell receptor beta chain was identified in a study of cytomegalovirus exposure and HLA in healthy donors. Findings and limits, study-wide: The study labeled under 200 TCR beta chains cytomegalovirus-associated. Using the classifier, cytomegalovirus status was reportedly diagnosed with high specificity and sensitivity.

Healthy bone marrow donors formed the donor group. Remarks on this clone: Its antigen is unknown.

Primers included in the PCR were 60 Vbeta and 13 Jbeta primers. Here immunoSEQ multiplex PCR was the method, and the copy in TCRdb shows in-frame clones only, minus some. The data show 150,000 to 200,000 clones, with around two thirds seen just once and 1.3% to 1.5% held by the top ten. This CDR3 has 14 residues. With 5 bases clipped from V and 5 bases from J, the junction kept 5 bases outside the gene matches. CDR1 is MNHNS, CDR2 SASEGT, per germline. Sequenced sample: PBMCs. The TCR was taken from a man in his fifties or sixties in good health and CMV-seronegative. V gene TRBV6-1 combines with J gene TRBJ2-7, with TRBD2 matching over 11 bases. CDR3 nucleotides: TGTGCCAGCAGTACCCTGACTAGCGGGGACGAGCAGTACTTC. Translation gives CASSTLTSGDEQYF.